This T cell receptor beta chain was sequenced during a study of tumor-infiltrating lymphocytes in oesophageal squamous cell carcinoma. The junction had 10 bases not matched to a gene; V was cut back by 2 bases and J by 9 bases. Germline V gene lookup returns CDR1 SGHTA and CDR2 FQGNSA. The CDR3 totals 15 residues. A few counts support this clonotype. Each CDR3 protein gets one entry after TCRdb re-called the PCR reads with MiXCR. The data contain 12,000 or so distinct CDR3 sequences, about 50% of them singletons. The sequencing input was esophageal tumor tissue. The chain combines TRBV7-2 with TRBJ2-1; 7 bases match TRBD1. This clonotype originated in a female donor with esophageal squamous cell carcinoma. The CDR3 coding sequence is TGTGCCAGCAGCTTACTACAGGGGCCTACTGGTGAGCAGTTCTTC. It specifies CASSLLQGPTGEQFF.